The clone carrying this T cell receptor (beta chain) was seen repeatedly, ten times or more. Antigen: not known. The time point denotes: newly diagnosed GD, antithyroid drugs for less than 3 months. The TCR library used RNA extracted from PBMCs. These data come from a study of regulatory T cells in long-lasting Graves disease. At the level of the study: Antithyroid drugs had been taken by newly diagnosed Graves' patients for under 3 months. General study results and limits: Small numbers of samples may have cut accuracy.

CDR3 regions were amplified by Arm-PCR using iRepertoire HTBI primers to build TCR beta libraries. MiXCR was run by TCRdb on the multiplex PCR reads, yielding one entry per CDR3 protein. The sample lists a few hundred thousand distinct CDR3 sequences, 11% to 15% seen once, with under 20% in the top ten. A further study also used this sample, focusing on T cells in Graves' hyperthyroidism and ophthalmopathy. That study adds: Researchers ran a first-round RT-PCR on the TCR CDR3 using the HTBI primer set.

The sequences come from peripheral blood mononuclear cells (PBMCs), collected at new diagnosis, from a patient treated with antithyroid drugs. This sequence was found in a woman between 50 and 59 years old with Graves disease.

The CDR3 nucleotides read TGTGCCAGCAGGACGGGAGGGCCGGTTGAGACCCAGTACTTC. Translated, it gives CASRTGGPVETQYF. The chain joins TRBV2 to TRBJ2-5; 8 bases fit TRBD2. The ends lost 6 bases at V and 5 bases at J; junction bases unmatched: 8. This CDR3 has 14 residues. Germline loops: CDR1 SNHLY, CDR2 FYNNEI.